What follows is one T cell receptor (beta chain) and its context. No antigen is known for it. Newly diagnosed hyperthyroidism patients aged 18 to 65 years had disease lasting under 2 months. Exclusions: uncontrolled infection, other autoimmune disease, pregnancy, lactation. Diagnoses were made from clinical symptoms, serum measures (thyroxine and TRAb), thyroid ultrasound and orbital computed tomography. These data originate in a study of T cells in Graves' hyperthyroidism and ophthalmopathy. Findings and caveats of the study: Most expanded thyroid clonotypes above 0.001 recurred in blood.

The V and J ends lost 4 bases and 2 bases respectively, with 6 bases between them. Germline CDR1 DFQATT, CDR2 SNEGSKA (reference sequence). The CDR3 extends over 12 amino acids. Amplification of TCR beta CDR3 regions was performed using RNA transcripts as template. During a first-round RT-PCR of the TCR CDR3, the HTBI primer set was used. TCRdb used MiXCR to reprocess the multiplex PCR reads, holding one entry per CDR3 protein. The data show 450,000 to 650,000 distinct CDR3 sequences, around 20% seen once. The receptor's source is a man aged 18 to 30 with Graves' hyperthyroidism. Specimen: blood. The chain couples TRBV20-1 to TRBJ2-4; D gene unclear. The CDR3 DNA reads TGCAGTGCTACCTATACCAAAAACATTCAGTACTTC. Translation: CSATYTKNIQYF.